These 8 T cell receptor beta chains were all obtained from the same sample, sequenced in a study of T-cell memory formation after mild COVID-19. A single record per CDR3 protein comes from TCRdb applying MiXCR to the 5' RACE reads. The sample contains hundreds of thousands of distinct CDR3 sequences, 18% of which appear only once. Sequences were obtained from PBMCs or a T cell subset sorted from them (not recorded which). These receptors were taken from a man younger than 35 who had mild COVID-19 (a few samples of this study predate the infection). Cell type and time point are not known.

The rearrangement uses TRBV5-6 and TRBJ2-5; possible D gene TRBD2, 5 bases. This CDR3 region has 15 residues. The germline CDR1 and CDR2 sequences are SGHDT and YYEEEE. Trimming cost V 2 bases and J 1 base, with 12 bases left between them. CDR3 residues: CASSFREQIQETQYF. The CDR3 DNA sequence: TGTGCCAGCAGCTTCCGGGAACAGATCCAAGAGACCCAGTACTTC.

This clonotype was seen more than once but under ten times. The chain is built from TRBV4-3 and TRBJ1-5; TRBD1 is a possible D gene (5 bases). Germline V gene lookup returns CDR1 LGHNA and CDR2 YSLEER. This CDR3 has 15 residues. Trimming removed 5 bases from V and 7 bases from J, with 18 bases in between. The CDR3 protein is CASSFGRGGGQPQHF. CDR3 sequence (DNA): TGCGCCAGCAGCTTCGGACGGGGCGGGGGACAGCCCCAGCATTTT.

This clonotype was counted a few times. The CDR3 nucleotides read TGCGCCAGCAGCCAAGCCCCCCACAGGGGGGTAAGAGGGGATACGCAGTATTTT. This gives the protein CASSQAPHRGVRGDTQYF. The rearrangement joins TRBV4-3 to TRBJ2-3, with TRBD1 matching over 8 bases. CDR3 size: 18 residues. CDR1 and CDR2 from the germline V gene are LGHNA and YSLEER. J gave up 6 bases and V 1 base, and 15 bases lay outside the gene matches.

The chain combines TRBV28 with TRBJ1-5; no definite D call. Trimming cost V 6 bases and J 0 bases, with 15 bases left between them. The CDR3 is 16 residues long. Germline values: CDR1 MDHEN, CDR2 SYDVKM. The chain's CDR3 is CASRPRRVHSNQPQHF. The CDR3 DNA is TGTGCCAGCAGACCCCGGCGGGTCCATAGCAATCAGCCCCAGCATTTT.

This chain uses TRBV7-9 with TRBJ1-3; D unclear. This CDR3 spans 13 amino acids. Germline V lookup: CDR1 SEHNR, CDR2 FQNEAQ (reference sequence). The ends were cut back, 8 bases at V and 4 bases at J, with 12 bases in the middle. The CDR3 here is CASGLPGGNTIYF. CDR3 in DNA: TGTGCCAGCGGCCTCCCCGGCGGAAACACCATATATTTT.

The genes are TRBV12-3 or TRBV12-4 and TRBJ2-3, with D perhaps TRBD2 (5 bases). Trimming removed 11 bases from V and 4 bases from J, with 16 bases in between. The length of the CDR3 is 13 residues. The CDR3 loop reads CAPGKRRPDTQYF. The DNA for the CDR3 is TGTGCCCCCGGGAAGCGGAGACCAGATACGCAGTATTTT.

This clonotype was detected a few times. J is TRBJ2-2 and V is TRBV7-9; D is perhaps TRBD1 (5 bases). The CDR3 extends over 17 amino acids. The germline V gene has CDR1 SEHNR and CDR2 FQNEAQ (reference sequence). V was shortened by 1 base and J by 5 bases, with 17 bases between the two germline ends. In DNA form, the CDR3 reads TGTGCCAGCAGCTTAGGGCCCAGGGATATAAGGACCGGGGAGCTGTTTTTT. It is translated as CASSLGPRDIRTGELFF. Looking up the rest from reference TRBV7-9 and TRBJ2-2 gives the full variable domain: DTGVSQNPRHKITKRGQNVTFRCDPISEHNRLYWYRQTLGQGPEFLTYFQNEAQLEKSRLLSDRFSAERPKGSFSTLEIQRTEQGDSAMYLCASSLGPRDIRTGELFFGEGSRLTVL.

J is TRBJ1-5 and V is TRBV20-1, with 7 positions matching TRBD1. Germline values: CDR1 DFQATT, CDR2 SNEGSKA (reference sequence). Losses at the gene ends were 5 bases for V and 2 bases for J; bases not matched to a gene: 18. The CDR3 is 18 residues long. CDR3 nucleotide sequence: TGCAGTGCTCGCTCCGACAGGGTAGGAAATCTGTGCAATCAGCCCCAGCATTTT. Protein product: CSARSDRVGNLCNQPQHF.